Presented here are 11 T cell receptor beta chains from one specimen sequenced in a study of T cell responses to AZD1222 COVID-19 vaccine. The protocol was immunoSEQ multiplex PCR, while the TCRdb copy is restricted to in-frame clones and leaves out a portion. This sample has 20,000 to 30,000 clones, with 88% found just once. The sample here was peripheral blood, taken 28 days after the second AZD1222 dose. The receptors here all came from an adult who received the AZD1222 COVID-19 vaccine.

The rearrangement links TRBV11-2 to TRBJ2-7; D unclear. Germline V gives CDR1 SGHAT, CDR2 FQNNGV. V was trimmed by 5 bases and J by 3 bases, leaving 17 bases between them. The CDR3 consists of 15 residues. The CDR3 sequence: CASSLPGSSVYEQYF. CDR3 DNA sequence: TGTGCCAGCAGCCTTCCAGGAAGTTCGGTCTACGAGCAGTACTTC.

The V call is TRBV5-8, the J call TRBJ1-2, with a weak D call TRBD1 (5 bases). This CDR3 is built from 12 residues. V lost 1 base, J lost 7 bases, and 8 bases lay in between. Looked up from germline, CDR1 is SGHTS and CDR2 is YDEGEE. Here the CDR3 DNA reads TGTGCCAGCAGCTTGTACAGGAGTGGCTACACCTTC. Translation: CASSLYRSGYTF. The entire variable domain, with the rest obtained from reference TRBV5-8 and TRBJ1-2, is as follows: EAGVTQSPTHLIKTRGQQATLRCSPISGHTSVYWYQQALGLGLQFLLWYDEGEERNRGNFPPRFSGRQFPNYSSELNVNALELEDSALYLCASSLYRSGYTFGSGTRLTVV.

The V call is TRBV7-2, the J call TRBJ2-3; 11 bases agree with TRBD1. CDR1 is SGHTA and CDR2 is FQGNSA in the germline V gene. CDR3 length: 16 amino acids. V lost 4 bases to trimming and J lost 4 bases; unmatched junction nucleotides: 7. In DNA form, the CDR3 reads TGTGCCAGCAGCTATCTGGGGACAGGGGGGCCAGATACGCAGTATTTT. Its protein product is CASSYLGTGGPDTQYF.

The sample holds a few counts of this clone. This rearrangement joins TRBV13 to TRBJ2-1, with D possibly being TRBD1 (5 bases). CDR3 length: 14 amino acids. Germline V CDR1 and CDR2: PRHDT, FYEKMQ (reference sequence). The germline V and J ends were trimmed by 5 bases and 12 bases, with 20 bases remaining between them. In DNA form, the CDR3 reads TGTGCCAGCAGCCAGGACGGACGTTCTAGGGGGCAGTTCTTC. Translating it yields CASSQDGRSRGQFF.

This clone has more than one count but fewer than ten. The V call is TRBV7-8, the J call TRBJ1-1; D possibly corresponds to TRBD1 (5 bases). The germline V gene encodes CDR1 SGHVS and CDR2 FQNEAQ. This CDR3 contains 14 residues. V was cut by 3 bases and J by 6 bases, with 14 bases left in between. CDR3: CASSFGALVAEAFF. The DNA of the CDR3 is TGTGCCAGCAGCTTTGGGGCTTTAGTTGCTGAAGCTTTCTTT. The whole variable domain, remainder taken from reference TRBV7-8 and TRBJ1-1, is GAGVSQSPRYKVAKRGQDVALRCDPISGHVSLFWYQQALGQGPEFLTYFQNEAQLDKSGLPSDRFFAERPEGSVSTLKIQRTQQEDSAVYLCASSFGALVAEAFFGQGTRLTVV.

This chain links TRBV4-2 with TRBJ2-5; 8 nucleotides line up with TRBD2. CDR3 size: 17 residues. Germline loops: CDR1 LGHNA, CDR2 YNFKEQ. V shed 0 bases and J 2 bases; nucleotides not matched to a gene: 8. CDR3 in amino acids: CASSQDKSGGGQETQYF. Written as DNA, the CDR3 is TGTGCCAGCAGCCAAGATAAGAGCGGGGGCGGGCAAGAGACCCAGTACTTC.

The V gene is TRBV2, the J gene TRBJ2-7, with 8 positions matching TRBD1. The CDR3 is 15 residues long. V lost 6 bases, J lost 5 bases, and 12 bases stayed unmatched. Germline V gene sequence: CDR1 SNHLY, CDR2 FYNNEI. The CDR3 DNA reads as TGTGCCAGCAGGGGAGCGCGACAGGGGTTACACGAGCAGTACTTC. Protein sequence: CASRGARQGLHEQYF.

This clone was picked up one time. CDR3 amino acids: CATSRAPGGREKLFF. CDR3 coding DNA: TGTGCCACCAGCAGAGCCCCAGGGGGTCGTGAAAAACTGTTTTTT. The rearrangement joins TRBV15 to TRBJ1-4; TRBD1 aligns across 7 bases. Trimming at V came to 1 base and at J to 7 bases, leaving 6 bases not matched to a gene. This CDR3 has 15 residues. The V gene's germline CDR1 is LNHNV and CDR2 YYDKDF (reference sequence).

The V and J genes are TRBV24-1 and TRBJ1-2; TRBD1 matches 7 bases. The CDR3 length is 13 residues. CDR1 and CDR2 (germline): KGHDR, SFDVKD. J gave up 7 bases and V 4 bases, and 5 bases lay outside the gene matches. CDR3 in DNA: TGTGCCACCAGTGAACGGGCAGGGGGTGGCTACACCTTC. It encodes CATSERAGGGYTF.

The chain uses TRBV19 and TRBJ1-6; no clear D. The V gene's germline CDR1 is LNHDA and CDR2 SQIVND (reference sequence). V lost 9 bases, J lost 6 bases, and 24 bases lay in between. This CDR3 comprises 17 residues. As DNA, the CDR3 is TGTGCCAGCAGCGGTGACCGATGGGCCGGCCGTAATTCACCCCTCCACTTT. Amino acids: CASSGDRWAGRNSPLHF. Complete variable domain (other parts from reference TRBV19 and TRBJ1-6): DGGITQSPKYLFRKEGQNVTLSCEQNLNHDAMYWYRQDPGQGLRLIYYSQIVNDFQKGDIAEGYSVSREKKESFPLTVTSAQKNPTAFYLCASSGDRWAGRNSPLHFGNGTRLTVT.

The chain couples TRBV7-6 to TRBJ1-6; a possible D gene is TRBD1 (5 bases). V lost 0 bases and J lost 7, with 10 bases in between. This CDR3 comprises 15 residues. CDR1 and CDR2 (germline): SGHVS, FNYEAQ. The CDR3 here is CASSLAGERNSPLHF. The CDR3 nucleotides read TGTGCCAGCAGCTTAGCGGGGGAAAGAAATTCACCCCTCCACTTT.